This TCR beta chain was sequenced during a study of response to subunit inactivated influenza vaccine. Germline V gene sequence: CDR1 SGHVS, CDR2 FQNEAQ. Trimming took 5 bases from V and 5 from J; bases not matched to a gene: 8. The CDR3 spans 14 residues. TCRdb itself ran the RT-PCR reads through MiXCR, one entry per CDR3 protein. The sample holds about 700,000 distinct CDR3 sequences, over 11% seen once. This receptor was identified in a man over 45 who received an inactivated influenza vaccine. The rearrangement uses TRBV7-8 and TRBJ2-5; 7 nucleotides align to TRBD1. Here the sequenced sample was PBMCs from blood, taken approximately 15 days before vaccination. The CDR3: CASSMTGKWETQYF. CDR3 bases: TGTGCCAGCAGCATGACAGGGAAGTGGGAGACCCAGTACTTC. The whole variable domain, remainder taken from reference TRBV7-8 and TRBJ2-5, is GAGVSQSPRYKVAKRGQDVALRCDPISGHVSLFWYQQALGQGPEFLTYFQNEAQLDKSGLPSDRFFAERPEGSVSTLKIQRTQQEDSAVYLCASSMTGKWETQYFGPGTRLLVL.